These 24 T cell receptor beta chains were all obtained from the same sample, sequenced in a study of CD8 T cells in ankylosing spondylitis. TCRdb used MiXCR to reprocess the 5' RACE reads, holding one entry per CDR3 protein. Altogether roughly 230,000 distinct CDR3 sequences are present, over 15% being singletons, with the ten largest covering roughly a third. The material sequenced was blood, either unsorted or a sorted T cell fraction (not recorded which). The receptors were sampled from a male donor with ankylosing spondylitis or in good health (not recorded which).

The chain combines TRBV4-1 with TRBJ2-3; D assignment may be TRBD1 or TRBD2 (5 bases each). Trimming pared 5 bases from V and 1 base from J, leaving 22 bases between. The CDR3 contains 18 residues. The germline gives CDR1 MGHRA, CDR2 YSYEKL. Here the CDR3 DNA reads TGCGCCAGCAGCGACAGAATCGGGAAGGTCCTTCGCACAGATACGCAGTATTTT. Translating it yields CASSDRIGKVLRTDTQYF.

This clonotype was counted ten times or more. J is TRBJ1-4 and V is TRBV12-3 or TRBV12-4, with D uncertain. The CDR3 runs 11 residues. Between the trimmed V and J ends, which lost 8 bases and 8 bases, there was a span of 9 bases. CDR3 region: CASEFREKLFF. In DNA, the CDR3 is TGTGCCAGCGAGTTTCGGGAAAAACTGTTTTTT.

The chain uses TRBV25-1 and TRBJ2-5; D is ambiguous. Germline V CDR1 and CDR2: MGHDK, SYGVNS. V was pared by 1 base and J by 3 bases, with 9 bases between. The CDR3 runs to 14 residues. The CDR3: CASSEWRNEETQYF. For the CDR3, the DNA is TGTGCCAGCAGTGAATGGCGGAACGAAGAGACCCAGTACTTC.

V usage is TRBV28 and J usage is TRBJ2-3, with 10 positions matching TRBD2. The junction had 7 bases not matched to a gene; V was cut back by 6 bases and J by 4 bases. The CDR3 totals 15 residues. The germline V gene has CDR1 MDHEN and CDR2 SYDVKM. CDR3 amino acids: CASSPLAGISDTQYF. CDR3 bases: TGTGCCAGCAGCCCACTAGCGGGAATCTCAGATACGCAGTATTTT.

The J gene is TRBJ2-7, the V gene TRBV6-5, with TRBD1 as a possible D gene (5 bases). V lost 0 bases and J lost 2, with 8 bases in between. Per the germline V gene, CDR1 is MNHEY and CDR2 is SVGAGI. The CDR3 contains 14 residues. The CDR3 spells CASSYSGRAYEQYF. Written as DNA, the CDR3 is TGTGCCAGCAGTTACTCGGGCAGGGCCTACGAGCAGTACTTC.

This clonotype has a handful of counts. The chain carries TRBV4-3 and TRBJ2-7, with TRBD2 matching 11 bases. The trim removed 3 bases at V and 6 bases at J, leaving 7 bases unmatched. This CDR3 region has 15 residues. Germline CDR1 reads LGHNA; CDR2 reads YSLEER. CDR3: CASSHRLAGSGEQYF. The CDR3 coding sequence is TGCGCCAGCAGCCATAGACTAGCGGGATCGGGCGAGCAGTACTTC.

This clonotype has a handful of counts. This chain links TRBV29-1 with TRBJ2-7; D is unclear. The CDR3 sequence is 13 residues long. The germline gives CDR1 SQVTM, CDR2 ANQGSEA. Trimming left V 3 bases short and J 3 bases short, with 12 bases between. The DNA for the CDR3 is TGCAGCGTTGAGTATCAGGAGAACTACGAGCAGTACTTC. It yields the protein CSVEYQENYEQYF.

This clonotype appeared a few times. V gene TRBV10-3 combines with J gene TRBJ2-1; 11 bases are shared with TRBD2. The CDR3 runs to 15 residues. Trimming removed 0 bases from V and 6 bases from J; junction bases left unmatched: 1. CDR1 and CDR2 (germline): ENHRY, SYGVKD. The chain's CDR3 is CAISESLAGGNEQFF. In DNA, the CDR3 is TGTGCCATCAGTGAGTCGCTAGCGGGAGGCAATGAGCAGTTCTTC.

The chain is built from TRBV6-2 or TRBV6-3 and TRBJ2-5; perhaps TRBD1 as D (6 bases). The CDR3 is 15 residues long. Germline V CDR1 and CDR2: MNHEY, SVGEGT. V was cut by 2 bases and J by 6 bases, with 16 bases left in between. The CDR3 sequence: CASSYLGEGDQTQYF. The CDR3 nucleotides are TGTGCCAGCAGTTACCTAGGCGAGGGGGATCAGACCCAGTACTTC.

CDR3: CASSSQGASGRADEQYF. As DNA, the CDR3 is TGTGCCAGCAGCTCCCAGGGGGCTAGCGGGAGGGCGGACGAGCAGTACTTC. The chain has TRBV7-2 and TRBJ2-7, with 12 bases fitting TRBD2. This CDR3 region has 17 residues. Looked up from germline, CDR1 is SGHTA and CDR2 is FQGNSA. The ends lost 4 bases at V and 5 bases at J; junction bases unmatched: 12.

This chain links TRBV15 with TRBJ2-1, with 10 bases lining up with TRBD2. This CDR3 region has 17 residues. CDR1 and CDR2 from the germline V gene are LNHNV and YYDKDF (reference sequence). V dropped 5 bases and J dropped 4; count of bases not matched to a gene: 11. CDR3 amino acids: CATSHPSSGSFYNEQFF. DNA of the CDR3: TGTGCCACCAGCCATCCTTCTAGCGGGAGTTTTTACAATGAGCAGTTCTTC.

This clonotype has only a few counts. The rearrangement links TRBV5-1 to TRBJ2-1; D possibly corresponds to TRBD2 (5 bases). The CDR3 contains 15 residues. Germline CDR1 is SGHRS and CDR2 is YFSETQ. The germline V and J ends were trimmed by 4 bases and 3 bases, with 14 bases remaining between them. DNA for the CDR3: TGCGCCAGCAGCCCGGACTGGCCGAGCTACAATGAGCAGTTCTTC. It encodes CASSPDWPSYNEQFF.

This clonotype was counted a few times. This rearrangement joins TRBV10-3 to TRBJ2-3; 7 bases are a match to TRBD2. V shed 2 bases, J shed 2 bases, and the junction held 7 bases outside the gene matches. Germline V lookup: CDR1 ENHRY, CDR2 SYGVKD. The CDR3 length is 16 residues. The CDR3 here is CAISEAPSGHTDTQYF. The CDR3 region has the DNA TGTGCCATCAGTGAGGCCCCTAGCGGACACACAGATACGCAGTATTTT.

On this clonotype itself: A read error may produce the germline difference seen at one junction end. V usage is TRBV29-1 and J usage is TRBJ2-1; tentative D call: TRBD1 (5 bases). Germline-derived CDR1 and CDR2 are SQVTM and ANQGSEA. This CDR3 spans 14 amino acids. Written as DNA, the CDR3 is TGCAGCGTCCTAAGACAGAGCTCCTACAATGAGGAGTTCTTC. Translated: CSVLRQSSYNEEFF.

Here the CDR3 reads CASSFDETSGSKSSYEQYF. The CDR3 DNA sequence: TGCGCCAGCAGCTTTGACGAGACTAGCGGGTCAAAGAGCTCCTACGAGCAGTACTTC. This rearrangement joins TRBV5-1 to TRBJ2-7, with 10 bases aligning to TRBD2. Germline lookup yields CDR1 SGHRS and CDR2 YFSETQ. After removal of 2 bases from V and 0 bases from J, the junction contained 14 bases not matched to a gene. There are 19 residues in the CDR3.

The sample holds a few counts of this clonotype. The chain has TRBV4-3 and TRBJ2-7; 12 positions match TRBD2. The germline V gene has CDR1 LGHNA and CDR2 YSLEER. Unmatched junction bases numbered 1, after V lost 1 base and J lost 3 bases. CDR3 length equals 15 residues. CDR3 coding DNA: TGCGCCAGCAGCCAAGGGACTAGCGGGAACTACGAGCAGTACTTC. Translated: CASSQGTSGNYEQYF.

The J gene is TRBJ2-2, the V gene TRBV29-1, with TRBD1 as a possible D gene (6 bases). In germline, CDR1 is SQVTM, CDR2 ANQGSEA. This CDR3 has 13 amino acids. Trimming left V 4 bases short and J 2 bases short, with 8 bases between. CDR3 DNA sequence: TGCAGCGTTGGGGGGACAAACACCGGGGAGCTGTTTTTT. Translation: CSVGGTNTGELFF.

This clonotype was seen a handful of times. Written as DNA, the CDR3 is TGTGCCAGCAGTACCCCAAGGACAGGGTACAATGAGCAGTTCTTC. This translates into CASSTPRTGYNEQFF. The J gene is TRBJ2-1, the V gene TRBV27; 8 bases fit TRBD1. The germline CDR1 and CDR2 sequences are MNHEY and SMNVEV (reference sequence). Trimming at V came to 5 bases and at J to 4 bases, leaving 7 bases not matched to a gene. The CDR3 is 15 residues long.

The CDR3 nucleotides read TGCAGCGTTGATAAAGGGGCAGGAAACACCATATATTTT. As protein: CSVDKGAGNTIYF. The chain employs TRBV29-1 and TRBJ1-3; weak D call: TRBD1 (5 bases). CDR1 is SQVTM and CDR2 is ANQGSEA in the germline V gene. V was pared by 3 bases and J by 4 bases, with 10 bases between. CDR3 length: 13 residues.

There are a few counts of this clonotype. The chain combines TRBV5-1 with TRBJ2-7; D remains ambiguous. CDR1 is SGHRS, CDR2 YFSETQ, per germline. Trimming shortened V by 6 bases and J by 4 bases, and 8 bases separated the two germline ends. The CDR3 runs 11 residues. This CDR3 reads CASTADYEQYF. The CDR3 coding sequence is TGCGCCAGCACGGCGGATTACGAGCAGTACTTC.

CDR3 region: CASSLAAGPGGELFF. DNA of the CDR3: TGTGCCAGCAGTTTAGCGGCAGGGCCGGGGGGGGAGCTGTTTTTT. The chain couples TRBV12-3 or TRBV12-4 to TRBJ2-2; D assignment may be TRBD1 or TRBD2 (5 bases each). The CDR3 runs to 15 residues. V was cut by 0 bases and J by 8 bases, with 13 bases left in between.

The table lists this clonotype with a few counts. The chain employs TRBV7-9 and TRBJ2-1; 10 positions match TRBD1. Germline loops: CDR1 SEHNR, CDR2 FQNEAQ (reference sequence). This CDR3 is 17 amino acids long. Trimming took 0 bases from V and 7 from J; bases not matched to a gene: 9. The CDR3 DNA sequence: TGTGCCAGCAGCTTAGCGGAAGGGACAGGGGATGGAAATGAGCAGTTCTTC. This translates into CASSLAEGTGDGNEQFF.

This clonotype was detected a few times. The chain employs TRBV12-3 or TRBV12-4 and TRBJ2-3; D not resolved. The CDR3 is 13 amino acids. V dropped 3 bases and J dropped 4 bases, with 8 bases sitting between them. CDR3: CASSLGGPDTQYF. CDR3 DNA: TGTGCCAGCAGTTTGGGCGGTCCAGATACGCAGTATTTT.

This clonotype appeared many times. This rearrangement joins TRBV4-1 to TRBJ2-7; D may be TRBD1 (6 bases). V was trimmed by 4 bases and J by 3 bases, leaving 13 bases between them. This CDR3 comprises 14 residues. CDR1 and CDR2 from the germline V gene are MGHRA and YSYEKL. The CDR3 DNA reads as TGCGCCAGCAGCCCCCTCGGGACAAGCTACGAGCAGTACTTC. Residues: CASSPLGTSYEQYF.